These 19 T cell receptor beta chains share one sample of origin, sequenced in a study of blood T cell repertoires in COVID-19. Assay: immunoSEQ multiplex PCR; the TCRdb copy retains only in-frame clones and omits some. Here the sample spans 300,000 to 400,000 clones, approximately 86% being singletons. Source material: peripheral blood. These TCRs come from a man aged 30 to 45 with COVID-19, enrolled during active disease.

The V and J genes are TRBV29-1 and TRBJ1-2; tentative D call: TRBD1 (5 bases). V was pared by 2 bases and J by 8 bases, with 12 bases between. The CDR3 has 12 amino acids. CDR1 and CDR2 from the germline V gene are SQVTM and ANQGSEA. The CDR3 loop is CSVESAGRGYTF. As DNA, the CDR3 is TGCAGCGTTGAATCGGCAGGGCGAGGCTACACCTTC.

Remarks on this clone: The same CDR3 arises from other DNA sequences in this sample as well. V gene TRBV6-5 combines with J gene TRBJ1-2; 7 bases fit TRBD1. Germline V lookup: CDR1 MNHEY, CDR2 SVGAGI. The CDR3 covers 14 residues. V trimming: 2 bases; J trimming: 2 bases; junction bases outside the gene matches: 2. The DNA of the CDR3 is TGTGCCAGCAGTTACACGACAGGGAACTATGGCTACACCTTC. This translates into CASSYTTGNYGYTF.

This clone appeared a single time. The gene calls are TRBV7-8 and TRBJ1-2; 7 bases fit TRBD1. The V gene end was trimmed by 0 bases and the J gene end by 2 bases; junction bases not matched to a gene: 3. In germline, CDR1 is SGHVS, CDR2 FQNEAQ. The CDR3 contains 15 residues. CDR3 region: CASSLAGGYNYGYTF. Here the CDR3 DNA reads TGTGCCAGCAGCTTAGCAGGGGGCTACAACTATGGCTACACCTTC.

The V and J genes are TRBV28 and TRBJ1-1; possibly TRBD1 for D (6 bases). CDR1 and CDR2 (germline): MDHEN, SYDVKM. The CDR3 runs to 14 residues. V was cut by 4 bases and J by 5 bases, with 14 bases left in between. The chain's CDR3 is CASSSPQGWTEAFF. CDR3 nucleotides: TGTGCCAGCAGTTCCCCACAGGGTTGGACTGAAGCTTTCTTT.

This clone was seen a few times. This sequence joins TRBV18 and TRBJ2-7; possible D gene TRBD2, 6 bases. The CDR3 covers 16 residues. CDR1 and CDR2 (germline): KGHSH, LQKENI. V lost 5 bases to trimming and J lost 2 bases, with 19 bases between them. The DNA of the CDR3 is TGTGCCAGCTCAGACGATCAGACTAGGTCGGCCTACGAGCAGTACTTC. Protein: CASSDDQTRSAYEQYF.

The V gene is TRBV20-1, the J gene TRBJ2-2; D is possibly TRBD1 (6 bases). This CDR3 comprises 14 residues. Germline CDR1 DFQATT, CDR2 SNEGSKA (reference sequence). V lost 4 bases and J 4 bases, leaving 13 bases between the germline ends. CDR3 amino acids: CSANEGGGTGELFF. The CDR3 region has the DNA TGCAGTGCTAATGAAGGGGGTGGCACCGGGGAGCTGTTTTTT.

This clone showed up just once. This chain joins TRBV9 and TRBJ1-5; the D is unclear. The CDR3 is 14 residues long. With 6 bases removed from V and 0 bases from J, the gap between germline ends came to 10 bases. Germline CDR1 is SGDLS and CDR2 is YYNGEE. CDR3 residues: CASNEGLSNQPQHF. The CDR3 DNA is TGTGCCAGCAATGAGGGCCTTAGCAATCAGCCCCAGCATTTT.

V gene TRBV18 combines with J gene TRBJ1-4; 10 positions agree with TRBD1. CDR3 length equals 17 residues. V was pared by 0 bases and J by 10 bases, with 11 bases of the junction left unmatched. Germline values: CDR1 KGHSH, CDR2 LQKENI. The CDR3 sequence: CASSPPSTGGFFGKLFF. The CDR3 bases are TGTGCCAGCTCACCACCGTCGACAGGGGGCTTTTTTGGAAAACTGTTTTTT.

The J gene is TRBJ2-4, the V gene TRBV7-2; D is perhaps TRBD1 (6 bases). Germline V gives CDR1 SGHTA, CDR2 FQGNSA. The CDR3 length is 14 residues. V lost 4 bases and J lost 5, with 12 bases in between. In DNA, the CDR3 is TGTGCCAGCAGCTATGCCGGGACACAAAACATTCAGTACTTC. Translating gives CASSYAGTQNIQYF.

The chain couples TRBV9 to TRBJ2-2, with D possibly being TRBD1 (5 bases). The CDR3 runs 14 residues. Between the trimmed V and J ends, which lost 3 bases and 2 bases, there was a span of 8 bases. Germline V lookup: CDR1 SGDLS, CDR2 YYNGEE. The CDR3 nucleotides read TGTGCCAGCAGCGGACAGATAAACACCGGGGAGCTGTTTTTT. It is translated as CASSGQINTGELFF. Supplemented by reference TRBV9 and TRBJ2-2, the full variable domain reads DSGVTQTPKHLITATGQRVTLRCSPRSGDLSVYWYQQSLDQGLQFLIQYYNGEERAKGNILERFSAQQFPDLHSELNLSSLELGDSALYFCASSGQINTGELFFGEGSRLTVL.

The gene calls are TRBV29-1 and TRBJ1-2; D is perhaps TRBD1 (6 bases). V was cut by 6 bases and J by 3 bases, with 17 bases left in between. CDR3 length: 14 residues. Germline CDR1 is SQVTM and CDR2 is ANQGSEA. The CDR3 region is CSVLKGVLDYGYTF. The CDR3 DNA reads TGCAGCGTCCTTAAGGGGGTGTTGGACTATGGCTACACCTTC.

The gene calls are TRBV4-2 and TRBJ2-3; 10 bases are shared with TRBD1. The junction had 9 bases not matched to a gene; V was cut back by 3 bases and J by 3 bases. The CDR3 is made up of 17 amino acids. The germline V gene has CDR1 LGHNA and CDR2 YNFKEQ. The CDR3 region has the DNA TGTGCCAGCAGCCAGAGACAGGGGGCGTTATCAACAGATACGCAGTATTTT. This gives the protein CASSQRQGALSTDTQYF.

This chain joins TRBV12-3 or TRBV12-4 and TRBJ2-1, with D possibly matching TRBD1 (6 bases). The CDR3 has 13 amino acids. V lost 5 bases, J lost 7 bases, and 12 bases lay in between. CDR3 DNA sequence: TGTGCCAGCAGTCCGGGACAAGAGAATGAGCAGTTCTTC. It encodes CASSPGQENEQFF.

In this sample, this clone turned up a few times. The chain uses TRBV6-5 and TRBJ1-5; D remains unclear. Germline CDR1 and CDR2: MNHEY and SVGAGI. The CDR3 spans 11 residues. Trimming took 6 bases from V and 4 from J, leaving 4 bases between them. The CDR3: CASSQNQPQHF. The CDR3 nucleotides read TGTGCCAGCAGCCAAAATCAGCCCCAGCATTTT.

The V and J genes are TRBV6-4 and TRBJ2-5; 9 bases are a match to TRBD1. CDR3 length: 17 amino acids. Looked up from germline, CDR1 is MRHNA and CDR2 is SNTAGT. The V gene end was trimmed by 0 bases and the J gene end by 5 bases; junction bases not matched to a gene: 10. The chain's CDR3 is CASSDSKMTGGRETQYF. CDR3 DNA: TGTGCCAGCAGTGACTCGAAGATGACAGGGGGAAGGGAGACCCAGTACTTC.

The rearrangement joins TRBV27 to TRBJ2-3; 9 bases fit TRBD2. CDR1 is MNHEY, CDR2 SMNVEV, per germline (reference sequence). With V trimmed by 5 bases and J by 5 bases, 8 bases remained unmatched. This CDR3 spans 15 amino acids. This CDR3 is CASSPGLARVDTQYF. CDR3 coding DNA: TGTGCCAGCAGTCCGGGACTAGCTCGGGTAGATACGCAGTATTTT.

This chain joins TRBV24-1 and TRBJ2-2, with 12 bases fitting TRBD2. Germline V lookup: CDR1 KGHDR, CDR2 SFDVKD. J gave up 0 bases and V 10 bases, and 8 bases lay outside the gene matches. The CDR3 spans 17 residues. In DNA form, the CDR3 reads TGTGCCACAGGTAGACTAGCGGGGGAAGCGAACACCGGGGAGCTGTTTTTT. This gives the protein CATGRLAGEANTGELFF.

The rearrangement uses TRBV28 and TRBJ2-5; 10 nucleotides line up with TRBD1. The CDR3 sequence is 15 residues long. The trim removed 6 bases at V and 1 base at J, leaving 5 bases unmatched. Germline CDR1 and CDR2: MDHEN and SYDVKM. CDR3 region: CASSSRTGGQETQYF. The CDR3 coding sequence is TGTGCCAGCAGCTCCCGGACAGGGGGCCAAGAGACCCAGTACTTC.

V is TRBV11-3 and J is TRBJ1-2; D not certain. This CDR3 has 18 residues. Germline assignment: CDR1 SGHNT and CDR2 YENEEA. The V end was cut by 5 bases, the J end by 9 bases, with 31 bases between. The CDR3 loop reads CASSLAPSLNRETKSYTF. Here the CDR3 DNA reads TGTGCCAGCAGCCTAGCCCCATCACTAAACCGGGAGACCAAGAGCTACACCTTC.